The 8 T cell receptor beta chains listed next were all sequenced from one sample in a study of cytomegalovirus exposure and HLA in healthy donors. PCR amplification relied on 60 Vbeta primers (plus 13 Jbeta primers). Sequencing was performed with immunoSEQ multiplex PCR; in TCRdb, only in-frame clones are kept and a portion is missing. The top ten clones hold about 4.9% of a sample with 170,000 or so clones, approximately 80% of them seen once. The sequencing input was PBMCs. Source of these receptors: a young man in good health and CMV-seronegative.

This sequence joins TRBV28 and TRBJ1-1; 8 bases fit TRBD1. With V trimmed by 5 bases and J by 1 base, 3 bases remained unmatched. From germline, CDR1 is MDHEN and CDR2 SYDVKM. The CDR3 is 14 amino acids. DNA for the CDR3: TGTGCCAGCAGTCAGGACAGGGCGAACACTGAAGCTTTCTTT. Amino acid sequence: CASSQDRANTEAFF.

V and J are TRBV5-1 and TRBJ1-5, with a possible D match to TRBD1 (5 bases). V gave up 0 bases and J gave up 7 bases, with 14 bases separating them. The CDR3 sequence is 15 residues long. In germline, CDR1 is SGHRS, CDR2 YFSETQ. In nucleotides, the CDR3 is TGCGCCAGCAGCTTGGGGGCTGGGGCGGGACAGCCCCAGCATTTT. Protein sequence: CASSLGAGAGQPQHF. Supplemented by reference TRBV5-1 and TRBJ1-5, the full variable domain reads KAGVTQTPRYLIKTRGQQVTLSCSPISGHRSVSWYQQTPGQGLQFLFEYFSETQRNKGNFPGRFSGRQFSNSRSEMNVSTLELGDSALYLCASSLGAGAGQPQHFGDGTRLSIL.

V usage is TRBV11-2 and J usage is TRBJ2-7; unclear D gene. Per the germline V gene, CDR1 is SGHAT and CDR2 is FQNNGV. With 1 base removed from V and 2 bases from J, the gap between germline ends came to 9 bases. This CDR3 region has 14 residues. CDR3 sequence (DNA): TGTGCCAGCAGCTTAGGCTACCCCCCCTACGAGCAGTACTTC. Amino acids: CASSLGYPPYEQYF.

This clone has just one count. The rearrangement links TRBV18 to TRBJ1-3; TRBD1 matches at 7 bases. This CDR3 region has 17 residues. The ends lost 1 base at V and 2 bases at J; junction bases unmatched: 8. Per the germline V gene, CDR1 is KGHSH and CDR2 is LQKENI. The CDR3 coding sequence is TGTGCCAGCTCACCACTGGGACATACAGGGGCTGGAAACACCATATATTTT. It translates to CASSPLGHTGAGNTIYF.

V gene TRBV6-1 combines with J gene TRBJ2-3; 8 bases are a match to TRBD2. Germline V CDR1 and CDR2: MNHNS, SASEGT. The CDR3 spans 15 residues. V dropped 1 base and J dropped 1; count of bases not matched to a gene: 1. DNA for the CDR3: TGTGCCAGCAGTGAAGAAGCGGGGGGCACAGATACGCAGTATTTT. Its translation is CASSEEAGGTDTQYF.

This chain uses TRBV25-1 with TRBJ2-1; 11 bases line up with TRBD2. With 3 bases clipped from V and 7 bases from J, the junction kept 8 bases outside the gene matches. Germline lookup yields CDR1 MGHDK and CDR2 SYGVNS. The CDR3 sequence is 16 residues long. CDR3 sequence: CASSENSGRVGNEQFF. In DNA, the CDR3 is TGTGCCAGCAGTGAGAATAGCGGGAGGGTGGGGAATGAGCAGTTCTTC.

This chain joins TRBV6-5 and TRBJ2-1; 7 bases align to TRBD1. The CDR3 loop spans 15 amino acids. J lost 2 bases, V lost 5 bases, and 6 bases had no gene match. Germline values: CDR1 MNHEY, CDR2 SVGAGI. CDR3 nucleotides: TGTGCCAGCAGTCGATCAGGGGGTACCTACAATGAGCAGTTCTTC. Its translation: CASSRSGGTYNEQFF.

This clone came up a few times. The rearrangement links TRBV10-2 to TRBJ2-7; D is ambiguous. Germline V CDR1 and CDR2: WSHSY, SAAADI. Trimming stripped 8 bases from V and 3 bases from J, with 14 bases between. CDR3 length: 13 amino acids. The CDR3 loop is CASSRGFDYEQYF. The CDR3 nucleotides read TGCGCCAGCTCCCGAGGTTTTGACTACGAGCAGTACTTC.